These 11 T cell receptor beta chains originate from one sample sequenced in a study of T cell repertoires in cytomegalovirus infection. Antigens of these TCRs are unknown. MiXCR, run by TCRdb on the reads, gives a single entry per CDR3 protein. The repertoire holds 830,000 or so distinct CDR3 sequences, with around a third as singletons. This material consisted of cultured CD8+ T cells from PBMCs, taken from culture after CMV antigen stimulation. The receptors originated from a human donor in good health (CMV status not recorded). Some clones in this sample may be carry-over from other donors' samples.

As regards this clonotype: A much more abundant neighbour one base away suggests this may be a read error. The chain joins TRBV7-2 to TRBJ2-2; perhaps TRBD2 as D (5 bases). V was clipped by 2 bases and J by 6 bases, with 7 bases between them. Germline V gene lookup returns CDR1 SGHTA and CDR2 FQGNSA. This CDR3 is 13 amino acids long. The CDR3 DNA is TGTGCCAGCAGCTTATGGGAGTCCGGGGAGCTGTTTTTT. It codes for CASSLWESGELFF.

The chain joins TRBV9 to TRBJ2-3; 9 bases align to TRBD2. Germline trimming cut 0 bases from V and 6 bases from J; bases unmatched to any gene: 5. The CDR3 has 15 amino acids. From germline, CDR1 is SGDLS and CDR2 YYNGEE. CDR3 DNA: TGTGCCAGCAGCGTAGGAAGCGGGGGGAGTGATACGCAGTATTTT. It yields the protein CASSVGSGGSDTQYF. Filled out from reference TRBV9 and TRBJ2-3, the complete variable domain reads DSGVTQTPKHLITATGQRVTLRCSPRSGDLSVYWYQQSLDQGLQFLIQYYNGEERAKGNILERFSAQQFPDLHSELNLSSLELGDSALYFCASSVGSGGSDTQYFGPGTRLTVL.

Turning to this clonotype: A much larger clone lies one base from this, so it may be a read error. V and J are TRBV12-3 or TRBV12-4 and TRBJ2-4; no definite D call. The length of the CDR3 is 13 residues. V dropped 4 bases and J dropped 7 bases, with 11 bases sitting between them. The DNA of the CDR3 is TGTGCCAGCAGTTCCAGCGTAGGGAACATTCAGTACTTC. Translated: CASSSSVGNIQYF.

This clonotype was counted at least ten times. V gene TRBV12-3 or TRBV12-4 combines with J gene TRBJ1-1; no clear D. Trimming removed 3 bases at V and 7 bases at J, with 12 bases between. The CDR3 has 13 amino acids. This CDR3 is CASSLGGSGEAFF. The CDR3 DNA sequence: TGTGCCAGCAGTTTGGGAGGGAGTGGTGAAGCTTTCTTT.

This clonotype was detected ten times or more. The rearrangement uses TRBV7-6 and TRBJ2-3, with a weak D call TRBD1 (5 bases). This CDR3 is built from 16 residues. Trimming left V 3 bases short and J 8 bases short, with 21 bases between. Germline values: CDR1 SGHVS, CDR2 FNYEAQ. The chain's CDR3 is CASSFKALGDQGTQYF. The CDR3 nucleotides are TGTGCCAGCAGCTTCAAGGCTCTGGGCGACCAGGGTACGCAGTATTTT.

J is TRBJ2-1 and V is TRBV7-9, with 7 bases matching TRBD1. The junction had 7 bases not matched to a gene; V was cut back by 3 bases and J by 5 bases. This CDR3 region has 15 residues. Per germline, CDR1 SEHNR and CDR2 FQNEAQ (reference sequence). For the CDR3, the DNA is TGTGCCAGCAGCTTGGGGGACAGTGGGGACAATGAGCAGTTCTTC. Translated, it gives CASSLGDSGDNEQFF.

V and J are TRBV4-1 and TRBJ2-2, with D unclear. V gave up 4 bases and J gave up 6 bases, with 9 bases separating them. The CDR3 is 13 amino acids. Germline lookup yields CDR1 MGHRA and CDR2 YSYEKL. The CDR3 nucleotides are TGCGCCAGCAGCCTTTTGGCCTCCGGGGAGCTGTTTTTT. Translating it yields CASSLLASGELFF.

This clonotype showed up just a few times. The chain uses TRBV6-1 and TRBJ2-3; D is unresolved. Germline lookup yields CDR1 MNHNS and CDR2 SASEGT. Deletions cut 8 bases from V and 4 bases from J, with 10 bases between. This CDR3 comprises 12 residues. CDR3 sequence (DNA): TGTGCCAGCCTTATGAAGGCAGATACGCAGTATTTT. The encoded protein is CASLMKADTQYF.

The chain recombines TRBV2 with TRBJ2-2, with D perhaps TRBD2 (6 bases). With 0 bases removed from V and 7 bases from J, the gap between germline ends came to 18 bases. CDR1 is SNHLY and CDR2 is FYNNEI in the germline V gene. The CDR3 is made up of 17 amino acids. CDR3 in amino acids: CASSEANRGSVSGELFF. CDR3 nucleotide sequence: TGTGCCAGCAGTGAAGCAAATCGGGGGTCCGTCAGCGGGGAGCTGTTTTTT.

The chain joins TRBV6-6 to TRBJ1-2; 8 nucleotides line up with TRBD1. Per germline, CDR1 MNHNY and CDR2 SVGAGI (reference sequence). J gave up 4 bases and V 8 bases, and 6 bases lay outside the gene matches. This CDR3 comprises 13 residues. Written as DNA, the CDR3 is TGTGCCAGCTGGCCCGGGACAGGCTATGGCTACACCTTC. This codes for CASWPGTGYGYTF.

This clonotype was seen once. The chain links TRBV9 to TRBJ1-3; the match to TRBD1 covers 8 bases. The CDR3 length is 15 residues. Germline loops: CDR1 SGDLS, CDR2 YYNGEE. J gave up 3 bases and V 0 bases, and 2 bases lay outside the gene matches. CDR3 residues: CASSVDTGGGNTIYF. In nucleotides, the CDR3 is TGTGCCAGCAGCGTAGACACAGGGGGTGGAAACACCATATATTTT.